Here is one TCR beta chain with its context. This sample is part of a study of blood T cell repertoires in COVID-19. Background on the study: The analysed material was cDNA or gDNA that came from T cells, B-cell-depleted T cells, or PBMCs.

V trimming: 3 bases; J trimming: 3 bases; junction bases outside the gene matches: 8. This CDR3 contains 16 residues. CDR1 is LNHDA and CDR2 is SQIVND in the germline V gene (reference sequence). Participants were aged about 18 to 90 years, lived in roughly 25 US areas, and enrolled virtually. Cohort placement rested on clinical history that participants reported themselves. Clones were sequenced by immunoSEQ multiplex PCR, and TCRdb holds only the in-frame ones, with some missing. The sample has hundreds of thousands of clones, 82% seen once; the top ten hold about 5%. The J gene is TRBJ2-7, the V gene TRBV19, with 10 nucleotides matching TRBD1. Sequenced material: PBMCs or T cells enriched from blood (not recorded which). The receptor comes from a man aged 35 to 55 who had been exposed to COVID-19. The CDR3, as DNA: TGTGCCAGTAGTATCACGTCAGGGGACAGGGGCTACGAGCAGTACTTC. Translating gives CASSITSGDRGYEQYF. Using reference TRBV19 and TRBJ2-7 for the parts outside the CDR3, the full variable domain is DGGITQSPKYLFRKEGQNVTLSCEQNLNHDAMYWYRQDPGQGLRLIYYSQIVNDFQKGDIAEGYSVSREKKESFPLTVTSAQKNPTAFYLCASSITSGDRGYEQYFGPGTRLTVT.